Each of the 11 T cell receptor beta chains below was sequenced from the same sample in a study of CD8+CD57+ T cells in acquired aplastic anemia (dated by TCRdb to 2016 to 2019). For sequencing, an Illumina HiSeq 2000 was employed. Genomic DNA served as template for TCR beta VDJ combination and CDR3 sequence profiling. The public reads were reprocessed in TCRdb via fastp at Q25 and MiXCR, keeping in-frame beta chains. Entries that share a CDR3 protein sequence are merged under the most common genes and DNA. In all, the sample holds roughly 180,000 distinct CDR3 sequences, and 35% to 50% of those were seen once. Around 3% of the sample is in the top ten clones. Material for sequencing was sorted CD4+, CD8+, or CD8+CD57+ T cells (not recorded which) from PBMCs. The origin of the receptors is a human donor in good health.

This clonotype was found many times. The CDR3 region has the DNA TGCGCCAGCAGCACAGGACTAGCGGGAGATGGAGATACGCAGTATTTT. It translates to CASSTGLAGDGDTQYF. The chain recombines TRBV5-1 with TRBJ2-3; 13 bases are shared with TRBD2. The CDR3 length is 16 residues. V gave up 4 bases and J gave up 5 bases; unmatched junction bases: 7. In germline, CDR1 is SGHRS, CDR2 YFSETQ.

This clonotype occurred many times. The chain uses TRBV5-4 and TRBJ1-1, with D possibly TRBD1 on 6 matching bases. The CDR3 is 16 amino acids. Trimming took off 3 bases at V and 2 bases at J, with 17 bases between the two ends. Looked up from germline, CDR1 is SGHNT and CDR2 is YYREEE (reference sequence). CDR3 region: CASSSRTVNRNTEAFF. The CDR3 DNA reads TGTGCCAGCAGCTCGAGGACAGTAAACCGTAACACTGAAGCTTTCTTT.

J is TRBJ2-3 and V is TRBV2; D gene unclear. V shed 2 bases and J shed 0 bases, with 9 bases lying between them. The CDR3 contains 15 residues. Looked up from germline, CDR1 is SNHLY and CDR2 is FYNNEI. The chain's CDR3 is CASSEPRGSTDTQYF. The CDR3 DNA is TGTGCCAGCAGTGAACCTAGAGGCAGCACAGATACGCAGTATTTT.

V usage is TRBV3-1 and J usage is TRBJ2-7; D assignment may be TRBD1 or TRBD2 (5 bases each). Trimming removed 0 bases from V and 0 bases from J, with 12 bases in between. Germline CDR1 LGHDT, CDR2 YNNKEL (reference sequence). The CDR3 loop spans 16 amino acids. CDR3 region: CASSQDQRGSSYEQYF. The CDR3 DNA reads TGTGCCAGCAGCCAAGATCAGAGGGGAAGCTCCTACGAGCAGTACTTC.

This clonotype was seen repeatedly, ten times or more. The genes are TRBV24-1 and TRBJ1-2, with D tentatively TRBD1 (6 bases). Germline loops: CDR1 KGHDR, CDR2 SFDVKD. CDR3 size: 14 residues. The ends were cut back, 5 bases at V and 4 bases at J, with 13 bases in the middle. The chain's CDR3 is CATSAGTTLYGYTF. CDR3 coding DNA: TGTGCCACCAGTGCCGGGACAACCCTCTATGGCTACACCTTC.

V gene TRBV19 combines with J gene TRBJ2-7, with 7 bases fitting TRBD1. The CDR3 sequence is 16 residues long. The J segment lost 2 bases and the V segment lost 5 bases, leaving 12 bases of the junction unmatched. CDR1 and CDR2 from the germline V gene are LNHDA and SQIVND (reference sequence). CDR3 region: CASSPLGGQSTYEQYF. In DNA, the CDR3 is TGTGCCAGTAGTCCCCTTGGGGGACAGAGCACCTACGAGCAGTACTTC.

In this sample, this clonotype turned up many times. V and J are TRBV7-3 and TRBJ2-5, with 7 bases aligning to TRBD2. Germline-derived CDR1 and CDR2 are SGHTA and FQGTGA. CDR3 size: 17 residues. The V gene end was trimmed by 6 bases and the J gene end by 4 bases; junction bases not matched to a gene: 17. Here the CDR3 DNA reads TGTGCCAGCAGACCCGGCCAAACTAGCGAAGGGAGAGAGACCCAGTACTTC. Amino acids: CASRPGQTSEGRETQYF.

With regard to this clonotype: One end of the junction fails to match germline, which may point to a read error. The chain links TRBV20-1 to TRBJ1-2, with TRBD1 as a possible D gene (6 bases). This CDR3 comprises 14 residues. Germline values: CDR1 DFQATT, CDR2 SNEGSKA (reference sequence). CDR3 in amino acids: CSAPGLGGLDGHTF. The CDR3 DNA is TGCAGTGCCCCCGGGTTAGGGGGGTTGGATGGCCACACCTTC.

This clonotype was detected only a few times. This chain connects TRBV20-1 to TRBJ2-3; a possible D gene is TRBD1 (6 bases). Trimming left V 1 base short and J 2 bases short, with 13 bases between. Per germline, CDR1 DFQATT and CDR2 SNEGSKA (reference sequence). The CDR3 runs 15 residues. The CDR3, as DNA: TGCAGTGCTAGAGCCCAGGTGGGGGCCACAGATACGCAGTATTTT. This gives the protein CSARAQVGATDTQYF.

This clonotype was seen only a few times. The chain uses TRBV29-1 and TRBJ2-1; D is possibly TRBD2 (6 bases). Germline V gene sequence: CDR1 SQVTM, CDR2 ANQGSEA. This CDR3 spans 15 amino acids. The V and J ends lost 8 bases and 7 bases respectively, with 24 bases between them. In nucleotides, the CDR3 is TGCAGCCAGACGGGCCGGGGGTTTTCCCAAAATGAGCAGTTCTTC. Protein: CSQTGRGFSQNEQFF.

In its sample, this clonotype was seen many times. V is TRBV6-2 or TRBV6-3 and J is TRBJ1-1; the match to TRBD1 covers 7 bases. The V gene end was trimmed by 7 bases and the J gene end by 4 bases; junction bases not matched to a gene: 6. This CDR3 is 13 amino acids long. Germline V lookup: CDR1 MNHEY, CDR2 SVGEGT. The CDR3 DNA sequence: TGTGCCAGCAACCACAACAGGGGCACTGAAGCTTTCTTT. This encodes CASNHNRGTEAFF.